The 26 T cell receptor beta chains presented below share a single source sample, sequenced in a study of cytotoxic CD8 clonotypes in ibrutinib-treated CLL. Sequencing was performed with immunoSEQ multiplex PCR; in TCRdb, only in-frame clones are kept and a portion is missing. The data show more than 200,000 clones, roughly 70% seen once. The sequencing used PBMCs, collected after 24 months of ibrutinib treatment. These TCRs come from a human donor with chronic lymphocytic leukemia.

In this sample, this clone turned up once. The chain is built from TRBV19 and TRBJ2-2; 9 bases are shared with TRBD1. The CDR3 has 15 amino acids. Germline V lookup: CDR1 LNHDA, CDR2 SQIVND (reference sequence). The V segment lost 4 bases and the J segment 4 bases; nucleotides outside the gene matches: 4. In DNA form, the CDR3 reads TGTGCCAGTAGTAGCGGGACAGGGCCCACCGGGGAGCTGTTTTTT. It is translated as CASSSGTGPTGELFF.

The rearrangement joins TRBV30 to TRBJ1-4, with a possible D match to TRBD1 (5 bases). The CDR3 length is 16 residues. CDR1 is GTSNPN, CDR2 SVGIG, per germline (reference sequence). Trimming took 0 bases from V and 0 from J, leaving 11 bases between them. The CDR3 loop is CAWSVGTGATNEKLFF. CDR3 DNA: TGTGCCTGGAGTGTAGGGACTGGTGCAACTAATGAAAAACTGTTTTTT.

The rearrangement joins TRBV30 to TRBJ2-2, with a weak D call TRBD2 (5 bases). V lost 0 bases and J lost 0, with 17 bases in between. The CDR3 contains 18 residues. Germline CDR1 is GTSNPN and CDR2 is SVGIG (reference sequence). CDR3: CAWSVLAVLASNTGELFF. DNA for the CDR3: TGTGCCTGGAGTGTACTCGCCGTGCTAGCATCGAACACCGGGGAGCTGTTTTTT.

This clone appeared a few times. The chain uses TRBV5-1 and TRBJ1-2; the D is unclear. V shed 7 bases and J shed 5 bases, with 18 bases lying between them. Germline V gene data show CDR1 as SGHRS and CDR2 as YFSETQ. The CDR3 totals 14 residues. The DNA of the CDR3 is TGCGCCAGCGCTGAGGCGGGGTGGGGATATGGCTACACCTTC. It encodes CASAEAGWGYGYTF. Filled out from reference TRBV5-1 and TRBJ1-2, the complete variable domain reads KAGVTQTPRYLIKTRGQQVTLSCSPISGHRSVSWYQQTPGQGLQFLFEYFSETQRNKGNFPGRFSGRQFSNSRSEMNVSTLELGDSALYLCASAEAGWGYGYTFGSGTRLTVV.

This chain links TRBV27 with TRBJ2-1, with no clear D. The CDR3 totals 12 residues. V was pared by 5 bases and J by 5 bases, with 7 bases between. Germline CDR1 and CDR2: MNHEY and SMNVEV (reference sequence). The CDR3 DNA sequence: TGTGCCAGCAGTCACCGAGACAATGAGCAGTTCTTC. Its protein product is CASSHRDNEQFF.

The chain recombines TRBV9 with TRBJ1-4; TRBD1 matches at 8 bases. Germline V gives CDR1 SGDLS, CDR2 YYNGEE. With 0 bases clipped from V and 8 bases from J, the junction kept 6 bases outside the gene matches. The length of the CDR3 is 15 residues. The CDR3 bases are TGTGCCAGCAGCGTAGGAGGACAGGGTTTAGAAAAACTGTTTTTT. Translating it yields CASSVGGQGLEKLFF.

There are a few counts of this clone. The rearrangement links TRBV25-1 to TRBJ1-2; D unclear. Germline values: CDR1 MGHDK, CDR2 SYGVNS. The CDR3 runs 15 residues. The V end was cut by 3 bases, the J end by 7 bases, with 18 bases between. For the CDR3, the DNA is TGTGCCAGCAGTGACTCCCCCCCAGCAACCTTTGGCTACACCTTC. Translated, it gives CASSDSPPATFGYTF.

Points on this clone: The junction and the germline gene differ at one end; a read error may be behind it. DNA for the CDR3: TGTGCTAGCAGCTTAGGGAGCAGCGGGAGGGGCCAAGAGACCCAGTACTTC. As protein: CASSLGSSGRGQETQYF. The chain is built from TRBV7-7 and TRBJ2-5, with 10 bases fitting TRBD2. Germline CDR1 and CDR2: SSHAT and FNYEAQ (reference sequence). The CDR3 is made up of 17 amino acids.

V usage is TRBV28 and J usage is TRBJ1-5, with 7 positions matching TRBD1. The CDR3 spans 14 residues. The germline CDR1 and CDR2 sequences are MDHEN and SYDVKM. The trim removed 4 bases at V and 7 bases at J, leaving 7 bases unmatched. CDR3 nucleotides: TGTGCCAGCAGTTCCCCAGGGGGAGGACAGCCCCAGCATTTT. This codes for CASSSPGGGQPQHF.

The gene calls are TRBV25-1 and TRBJ2-1; tentatively, D is TRBD2 (6 bases). V shed 6 bases and J shed 8 bases, with 23 bases lying between them. The CDR3 has 16 amino acids. Germline V gives CDR1 MGHDK, CDR2 SYGVNS. CDR3 DNA sequence: TGTGCCAGCAGCGCGCCAGAGGGGACTCTCGACCATGAGCAGTTCTTC. This sequence encodes CASSAPEGTLDHEQFF.

The chain joins TRBV4-3 to TRBJ2-7; D possibly uses TRBD1 or TRBD2 (6 bases each). Germline V CDR1 and CDR2: LGHNA, YSLEER. The CDR3 has 18 residues. Trimming took 3 bases from V and 2 from J, leaving 23 bases between them. The CDR3: CASSHPTVGGRSPYEQYF. The CDR3 nucleotides are TGCGCCAGCAGCCACCCAACGGTAGGGGGGAGGTCCCCCTACGAGCAGTACTTC.

This chain links TRBV29-1 with TRBJ2-6; no clear D gene. The CDR3 covers 14 residues. The V and J ends lost 5 bases and 0 bases respectively, with 8 bases between them. CDR1 and CDR2 (germline): SQVTM, ANQGSEA. CDR3 in amino acids: CSVSPDSGANVLTF. In nucleotides, the CDR3 is TGCAGCGTTTCCCCAGACTCTGGGGCCAACGTCCTGACTTTC.

CDR3 sequence reads: CASSSEFVEANVLTF. In nucleotides, the CDR3 is TGTGCCAGCAGCTCAGAGTTCGTAGAGGCCAACGTCCTGACTTTC. This chain connects TRBV9 to TRBJ2-6, with D unresolved. Germline values: CDR1 SGDLS, CDR2 YYNGEE. The V end lost 4 bases, the J end lost 6 bases, and 14 bases lay between the germline ends. This CDR3 has 15 residues.

The chain joins TRBV14 to TRBJ1-2; no reliable D call. Trimming left V 6 bases short and J 6 bases short, with 17 bases between. Germline values: CDR1 SGHDN, CDR2 FVKESK. This CDR3 region has 14 residues. The CDR3 nucleotides are TGTGCCAGCAGTCATGATACCCCGTCCCATGGCTACACCTTC. It translates to CASSHDTPSHGYTF.

The chain couples TRBV25-1 to TRBJ2-1, with D unclear. This CDR3 contains 12 residues. V lost 0 bases to trimming and J lost 10 bases, with 7 bases between them. CDR1 is MGHDK and CDR2 is SYGVNS in the germline V gene. The CDR3 loop is CASSEYSWEQFF. The CDR3, as DNA: TGTGCCAGCAGTGAATATAGCTGGGAGCAGTTCTTC.

V usage is TRBV21-1 and J usage is TRBJ2-1; the table calls TRBD2, which could not be checked here. TRBV21-1 is noted as a pseudogene. This CDR3 comprises 16 residues. The DNA for the CDR3 is TGTGCCAGCAGCGTACTTAGCGGGAGCTCCTACAATGAGCAGTTCTTC. Translation gives CASSVLSGSSYNEQFF.

The genes are TRBV27 and TRBJ1-2, with 12 bases lining up with TRBD1. Per the germline V gene, CDR1 is MNHEY and CDR2 is SMNVEV (reference sequence). V shed 3 bases, J shed 8 bases, and the junction held 7 bases outside the gene matches. The CDR3 runs to 15 residues. CDR3 coding DNA: TGTGCCAGCAGTTTCGGGACAGGGGGCGTAGGAGGCTACACCTTC. This sequence encodes CASSFGTGGVGGYTF.

This clone turned up a few times. V is TRBV7-3 and J is TRBJ2-7; tentatively, D is TRBD1 (6 bases). The V gene lost 1 base and the J gene lost 11 bases, with 12 bases spanning the gap. The CDR3 is 12 amino acids. CDR1 is SGHTA and CDR2 is FQGTGA in the germline V gene. CDR3 sequence (DNA): TGTGCCAGCAGCTTAAGCACAGGGCAGAAGTACTTC. This encodes CASSLSTGQKYF.

The rearrangement joins TRBV15 to TRBJ2-7; a possible D gene is TRBD1 (6 bases). Germline V gene sequence: CDR1 LNHNV, CDR2 YYDKDF (reference sequence). The CDR3 covers 16 residues. V was cut by 0 bases and J by 2 bases, with 14 bases left in between. The DNA for the CDR3 is TGTGCCACCAGCAGAGAAGAGGGGGTAAGGCCCTACGAGCAGTACTTC. It translates to CATSREEGVRPYEQYF.

The chain links TRBV18 to TRBJ1-5; D is possibly TRBD1 (5 bases). The V end lost 4 bases, the J end lost 1 base, and 14 bases lay between the germline ends. There are 16 residues in the CDR3. CDR1 is KGHSH, CDR2 LQKENI, per germline. CDR3 residues: CASSLDTFRSNQPQHF. In DNA form, the CDR3 reads TGTGCCAGCTCACTGGACACCTTCCGAAGCAATCAGCCCCAGCATTTT.

This clone is a singleton in its sample. This chain uses TRBV11-3 with TRBJ2-5, with D possibly matching TRBD1 (5 bases). Trimming left V 1 base short and J 2 bases short, with 11 bases between. Per the germline V gene, CDR1 is SGHNT and CDR2 is YENEEA. The CDR3 is 15 amino acids. CDR3 bases: TGTGCCAGCAGCTTAGGTGGGGCCCAACAAGAGACCCAGTACTTC. Its protein product is CASSLGGAQQETQYF.

V is TRBV10-3 and J is TRBJ2-1; D is unclear. CDR3 length: 11 residues. Trimming took 6 bases from V and 5 from J, leaving 5 bases between them. From germline, CDR1 is ENHRY and CDR2 SYGVKD. CDR3 loop: CAIRMNNEQFF. As DNA, the CDR3 is TGTGCCATCAGGATGAACAATGAGCAGTTCTTC.

The chain has TRBV9 and TRBJ2-1; no reliable D call. CDR1 SGDLS and CDR2 YYNGEE come from the germline V gene. Trimming stripped 0 bases from V and 0 bases from J, with 7 bases between. The CDR3 contains 15 residues. CDR3 protein: CASSVVGNSYNEQFF. In DNA, the CDR3 is TGTGCCAGCAGCGTAGTAGGCAACTCCTACAATGAGCAGTTCTTC.

This clone has more than one count but fewer than ten. The rearrangement joins TRBV18 to TRBJ1-1, with D hard to call. Trimming stripped 3 bases from V and 0 bases from J, with 11 bases between. The CDR3 is made up of 15 amino acids. The germline gives CDR1 KGHSH, CDR2 LQKENI. CDR3 sequence (DNA): TGTGCCAGCTCACCGTTTCCTGCTATGAACACTGAAGCTTTCTTT. Amino acid sequence: CASSPFPAMNTEAFF.

This chain connects TRBV13 to TRBJ2-5; no clear D. Germline V gene lookup returns CDR1 PRHDT and CDR2 FYEKMQ (reference sequence). This CDR3 region has 14 residues. Trimming took 0 bases from V and 1 from J, leaving 6 bases between them. The CDR3 DNA reads as TGTGCCAGCAGCTTAGGTCAGTTCCAAGAGACCCAGTACTTC. Its protein is CASSLGQFQETQYF.

This chain connects TRBV28 to TRBJ2-6; perhaps TRBD2 as D (7 bases). The CDR3 spans 17 residues. Germline CDR1 is MDHEN and CDR2 is SYDVKM. The V end lost 0 bases, the J end lost 3 bases, and 12 bases lay between the germline ends. This CDR3 is CASSLWRRGLGANVLTF. The CDR3 DNA follows: TGTGCCAGCAGTTTATGGAGGCGGGGGCTTGGGGCCAACGTCCTGACTTTC.